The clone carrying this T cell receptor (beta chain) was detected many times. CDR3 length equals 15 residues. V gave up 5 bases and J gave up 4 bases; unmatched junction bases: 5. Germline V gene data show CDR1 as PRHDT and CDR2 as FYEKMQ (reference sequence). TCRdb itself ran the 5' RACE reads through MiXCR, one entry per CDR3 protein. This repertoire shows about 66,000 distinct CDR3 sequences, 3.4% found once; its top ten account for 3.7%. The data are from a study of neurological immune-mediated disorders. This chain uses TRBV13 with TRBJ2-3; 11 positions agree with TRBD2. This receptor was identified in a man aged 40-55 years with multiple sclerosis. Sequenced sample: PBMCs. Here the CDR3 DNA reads TGTGCCAGCAGCCCTCAACTAGCGGGGGCAGATACGCAGTATTTT. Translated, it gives CASSPQLAGADTQYF.